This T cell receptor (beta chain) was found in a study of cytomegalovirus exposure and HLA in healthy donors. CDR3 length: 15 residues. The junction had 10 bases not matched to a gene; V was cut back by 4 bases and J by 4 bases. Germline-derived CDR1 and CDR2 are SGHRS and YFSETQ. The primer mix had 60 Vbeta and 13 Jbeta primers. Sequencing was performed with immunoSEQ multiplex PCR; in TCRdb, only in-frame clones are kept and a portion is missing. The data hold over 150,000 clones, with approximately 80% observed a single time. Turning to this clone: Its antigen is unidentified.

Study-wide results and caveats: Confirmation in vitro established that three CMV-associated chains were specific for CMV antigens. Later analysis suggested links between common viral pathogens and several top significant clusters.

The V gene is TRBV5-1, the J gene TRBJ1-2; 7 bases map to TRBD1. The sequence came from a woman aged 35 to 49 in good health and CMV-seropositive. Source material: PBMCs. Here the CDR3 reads CASSGDRASAYGYTF. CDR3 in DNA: TGCGCCAGCAGCGGCGACAGGGCCTCTGCCTATGGCTACACCTTC.